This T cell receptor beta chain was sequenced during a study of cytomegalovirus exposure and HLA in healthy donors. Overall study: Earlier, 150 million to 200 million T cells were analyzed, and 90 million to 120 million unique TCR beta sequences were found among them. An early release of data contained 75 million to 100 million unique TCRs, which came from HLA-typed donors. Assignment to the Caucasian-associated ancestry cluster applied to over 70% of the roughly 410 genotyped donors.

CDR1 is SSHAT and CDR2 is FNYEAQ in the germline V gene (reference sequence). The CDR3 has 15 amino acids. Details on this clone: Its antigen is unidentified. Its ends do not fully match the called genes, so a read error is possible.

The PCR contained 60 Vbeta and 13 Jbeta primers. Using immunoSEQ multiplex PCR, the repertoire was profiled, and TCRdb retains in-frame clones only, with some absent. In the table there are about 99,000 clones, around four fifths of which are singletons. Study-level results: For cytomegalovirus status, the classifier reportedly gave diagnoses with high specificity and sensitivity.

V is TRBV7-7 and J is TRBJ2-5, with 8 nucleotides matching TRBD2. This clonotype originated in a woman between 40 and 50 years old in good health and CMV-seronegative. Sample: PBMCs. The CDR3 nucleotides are TGTGCTAGCAGTTCTCTACCCCTAGCGGGAGAGACCCAGTACTTC. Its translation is CASSSLPLAGETQYF.